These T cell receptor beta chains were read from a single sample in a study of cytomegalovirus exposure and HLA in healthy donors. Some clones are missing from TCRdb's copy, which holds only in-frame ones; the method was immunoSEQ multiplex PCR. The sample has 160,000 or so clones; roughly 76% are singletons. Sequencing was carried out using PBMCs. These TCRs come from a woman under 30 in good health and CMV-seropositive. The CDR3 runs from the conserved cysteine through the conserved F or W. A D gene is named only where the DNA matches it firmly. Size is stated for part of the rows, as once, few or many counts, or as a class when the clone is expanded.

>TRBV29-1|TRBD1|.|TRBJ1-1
TGCAGCGTTGGACAGGGGCTTAGGACTGAAGCTTTCTTT
CSVGQGLRTEAFF
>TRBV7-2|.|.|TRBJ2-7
TGTGCCAGCAGCCCTACGCGGGGTCTCTCCTACGAGCAGTACTTC
CASSPTRGLSYEQYF
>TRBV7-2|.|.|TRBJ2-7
TGTGCCAGCAGCTTAGCGGTGAGCTCCTACGAGCAGTACTTC
CASSLAVSSYEQYF
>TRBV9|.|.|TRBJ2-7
TGTGCCAGCAGCGTAGGGCAGATCTCCTACGAGCAGTACTTC
CASSVGQISYEQYF
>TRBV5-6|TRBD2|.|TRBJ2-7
TGTGCCAGCAGTTTTCTAGCGGGGGGCCGCTACGAGCAGTACTTC
CASSFLAGGRYEQYF
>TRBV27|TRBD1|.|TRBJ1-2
TGTGCCAGCAGTACAGGGGGCTCGAATGGCTACACCTTC
CASSTGGSNGYTF
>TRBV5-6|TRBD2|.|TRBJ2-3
TGTGCCAGCAGCTCCGGGACTACCGTCACAGATACGCAGTATTTT
CASSSGTTVTDTQYF
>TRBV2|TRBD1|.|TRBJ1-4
TGTGCCGGATGCAAGAGCACAGGGGGCGTTAATGAAAAACTGTTTTTT
CAGCKSTGGVNEKLFF
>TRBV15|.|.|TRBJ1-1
TGTGCCACCAGCAGAGATGCAGGGTGGAGCACTGAAGCTTTCTTT
CATSRDAGWSTEAFF
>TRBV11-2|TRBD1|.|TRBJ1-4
TGTGCCAGCACCAGGGGGCCTAATGAAAAACTGTTTTTT
CASTRGPNEKLFF
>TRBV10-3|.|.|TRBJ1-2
TGTGCCATCAGTGAGTCGACGGGGGGCTATGGCTACACCTTC
CAISESTGGYGYTF
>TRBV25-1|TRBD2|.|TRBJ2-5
TGTGCCAGCAGTGAATCCGGGACTAGCGGAGAGACCCAGTACTTC
CASSESGTSGETQYF
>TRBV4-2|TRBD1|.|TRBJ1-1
TGTGCCAGCAGCCAAGATCTTCCCGACAGGGGGGGTACTGAAGCTTTCTTT
CASSQDLPDRGGTEAFF
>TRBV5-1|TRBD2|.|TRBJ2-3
TGCGCCAGCAGCCCAAGGACTAGCGGTGGGGATACGCAGTATTTT
CASSPRTSGGDTQYF
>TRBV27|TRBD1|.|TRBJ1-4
TGTGCCAGCAGTTACGGGACAGGGGATAATGAAAAACTGTTTTTT
CASSYGTGDNEKLFF
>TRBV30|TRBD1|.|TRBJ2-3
TGTGCCTGGGTTCGGGACAGGGGCATAGATACGCAGTATTTT
CAWVRDRGIDTQYF
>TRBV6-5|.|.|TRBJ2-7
TGTGCCAGCAGTTACGACAGAACCTACGAGCAGTACTTC
CASSYDRTYEQYF
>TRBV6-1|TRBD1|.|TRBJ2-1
TGTGCCAGCAGTGAAGCGGCAGGGGGAAGCTCCTACAATGAGCAGTTCTTC
CASSEAAGGSSYNEQFF
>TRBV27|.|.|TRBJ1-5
TGTGCCAGCAGTTTTCACTATTTGGATCAGCCCCAGCATTTT
CASSFHYLDQPQHF
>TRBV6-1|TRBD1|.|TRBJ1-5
TGTGCCAGCAGTGAGGGGACAGGAGAAAATCAGCCCCAGCATTTT
CASSEGTGENQPQHF
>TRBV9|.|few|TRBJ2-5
TGTGCCAGCAGCGTAGATGCAGGCACGGGGGAGACCCAGTACTTC
CASSVDAGTGETQYF
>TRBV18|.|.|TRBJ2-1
TGTGCCAGCTCACCGAGCGGGCGATACAATGAGCAGTTCTTC
CASSPSGRYNEQFF
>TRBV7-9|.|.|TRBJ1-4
TGTGCCAGCAGCTCAGAAAATGAAAAACTGTTTTTT
CASSSENEKLFF
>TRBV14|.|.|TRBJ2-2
TGTGCCAGCAGCCAAGGGAGCACCGGGGAGCTGTTTTTT
CASSQGSTGELFF
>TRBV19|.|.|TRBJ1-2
TGTGCCAGTAACCCCCGTCCGGACTGGGACTATGGCTACACCTTC
CASNPRPDWDYGYTF
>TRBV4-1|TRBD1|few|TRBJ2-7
TGCGCCAGCAGCCAAGATCGGACAGGACTCAACTACGAGCAGTACTTC
CASSQDRTGLNYEQYF
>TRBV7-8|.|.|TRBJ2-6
TGTGCCAGCAGCCGGGGACACGACTCTGGGGCCAACGTCCTGACTTTC
CASSRGHDSGANVLTF
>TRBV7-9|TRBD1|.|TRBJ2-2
TGTGCCAGCAGCCGCGGACAGGGTATCGTCACCGGGGAGCTGTTTTTT
CASSRGQGIVTGELFF
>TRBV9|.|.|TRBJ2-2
TGTGCCAGCAGCGTAGTCGGCACCGGGGAGCTGTTTTTT
CASSVVGTGELFF
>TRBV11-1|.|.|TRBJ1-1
TGTGCCAGCAGCACCGGGACACCGAACACTGAAGCTTTCTTT
CASSTGTPNTEAFF
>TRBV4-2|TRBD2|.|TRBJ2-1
TGTGCCAGCAGCCAACCGGGACTAGCGGGGGGGAATGATGAGCAGTTCTTC
CASSQPGLAGGNDEQFF
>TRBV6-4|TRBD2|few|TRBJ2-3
TGTGCCAGCAGTGAGACGGCGGGGGGCACAGATACGCAGTATTTT
CASSETAGGTDTQYF
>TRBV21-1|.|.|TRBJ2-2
TGTGCCAGCAGCAAAGTGTGGGGGCTTAAGAGCACCGGGGAGCTGTTTTTT
CASSKVWGLKSTGELFF
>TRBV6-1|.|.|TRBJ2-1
TGTGCCAGCAGTGACCAGACAGAATACAATGAGCAGTTCTTC
CASSDQTEYNEQFF
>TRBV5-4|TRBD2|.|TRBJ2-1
TGTGCCAGCAGCGGCGGGGGGGGTACGAATGAGCAGTTCTTC
CASSGGGGTNEQFF
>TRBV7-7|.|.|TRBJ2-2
TGTGCTAGCAGCTTAGGACAAAACACCGGGGAGCTGTTTTTT
CASSLGQNTGELFF
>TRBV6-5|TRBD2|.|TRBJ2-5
TGTGCCAGCAGTTACTCGGGACTAGCAGAAGAGACCCAGTACTTC
CASSYSGLAEETQYF
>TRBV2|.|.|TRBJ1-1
TGTGCCAGCAGAAAGGGGATAAGCAAAAGTGAAGCTTTCTTT
CASRKGISKSEAFF
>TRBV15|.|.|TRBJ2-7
TGTGCCACCAGCAGCAGGGACTTCTCCTACGAGCAGTACTTC
CATSSRDFSYEQYF
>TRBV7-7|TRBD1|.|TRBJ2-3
TGTGCTAGCAGCTTAGGGACAGGGGTTTTAGGAGATACGCAGTATTTT
CASSLGTGVLGDTQYF
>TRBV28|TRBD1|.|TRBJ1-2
TGTGCCAGCAGTTCCGACAGGGGTGGCTACACCTTC
CASSSDRGGYTF